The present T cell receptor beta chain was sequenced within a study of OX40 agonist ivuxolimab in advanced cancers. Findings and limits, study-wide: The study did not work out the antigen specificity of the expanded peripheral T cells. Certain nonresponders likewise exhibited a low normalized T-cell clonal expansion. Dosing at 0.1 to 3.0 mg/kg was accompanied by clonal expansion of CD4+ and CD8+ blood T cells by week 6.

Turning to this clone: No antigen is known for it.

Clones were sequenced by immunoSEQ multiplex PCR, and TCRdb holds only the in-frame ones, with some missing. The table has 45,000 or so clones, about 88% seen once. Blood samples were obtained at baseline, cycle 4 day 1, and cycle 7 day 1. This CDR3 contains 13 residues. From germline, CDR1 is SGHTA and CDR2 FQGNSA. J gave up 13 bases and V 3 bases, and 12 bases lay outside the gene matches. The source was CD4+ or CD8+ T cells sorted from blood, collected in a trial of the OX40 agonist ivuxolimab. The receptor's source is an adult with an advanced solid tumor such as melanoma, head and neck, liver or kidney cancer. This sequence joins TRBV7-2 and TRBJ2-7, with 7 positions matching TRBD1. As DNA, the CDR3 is TGTGCCAGCAGCTTCAATAGGGGGCCTTTATTCTACTTC. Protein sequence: CASSFNRGPLFYF.